The sequence of this T cell receptor (beta chain) was determined in a study of CD8 T cells in ankylosing spondylitis. TCRdb processed the 5' RACE reads anew with MiXCR; each CDR3 protein has one entry. The sample yields some 120,000 distinct CDR3 sequences, 7% seen once. The V segment lost 6 bases and the J segment 2 bases; nucleotides outside the gene matches: 9. The CDR3 is 16 amino acids. Per the germline V gene, CDR1 is MNHEY and CDR2 is SMNVEV (reference sequence). This clonotype came up many times. This rearrangement joins TRBV27 to TRBJ2-5; 10 nucleotides line up with TRBD1. The sample comprised blood, either unsorted or a sorted T cell fraction (not recorded which). The origin of this receptor is a male donor with ankylosing spondylitis or in good health (not recorded which). The CDR3: CASSPGTGADQETQYF. The CDR3 coding sequence is TGTGCCAGCAGCCCCGGGACAGGGGCCGATCAAGAGACCCAGTACTTC.